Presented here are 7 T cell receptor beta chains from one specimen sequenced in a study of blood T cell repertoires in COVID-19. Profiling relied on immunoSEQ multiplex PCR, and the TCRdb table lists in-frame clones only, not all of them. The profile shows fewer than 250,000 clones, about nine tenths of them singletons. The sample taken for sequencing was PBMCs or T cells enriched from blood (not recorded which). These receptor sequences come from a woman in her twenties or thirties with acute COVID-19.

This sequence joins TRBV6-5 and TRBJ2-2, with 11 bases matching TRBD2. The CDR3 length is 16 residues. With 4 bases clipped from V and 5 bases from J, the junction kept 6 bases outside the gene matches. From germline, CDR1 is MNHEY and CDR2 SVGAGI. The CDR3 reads CASSFIAGGATGELFF. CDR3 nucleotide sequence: TGTGCCAGCAGTTTCATAGCGGGGGGGGCTACCGGGGAGCTGTTTTTT.

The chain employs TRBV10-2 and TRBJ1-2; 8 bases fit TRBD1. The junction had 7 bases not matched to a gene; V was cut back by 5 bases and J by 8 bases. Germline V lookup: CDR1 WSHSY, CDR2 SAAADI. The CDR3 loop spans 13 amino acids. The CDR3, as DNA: TGCGCCAGCAGTTGGGGGACAGGTGGGGGCTACACCTTC. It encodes CASSWGTGGGYTF.

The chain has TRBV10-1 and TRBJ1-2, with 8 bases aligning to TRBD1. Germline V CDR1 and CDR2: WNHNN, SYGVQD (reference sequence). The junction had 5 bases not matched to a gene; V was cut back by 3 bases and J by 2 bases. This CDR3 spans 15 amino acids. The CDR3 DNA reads TGCGCCAGCAGTGATGGGCAGGGGGCCAACTATGGCTACACCTTC. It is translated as CASSDGQGANYGYTF.

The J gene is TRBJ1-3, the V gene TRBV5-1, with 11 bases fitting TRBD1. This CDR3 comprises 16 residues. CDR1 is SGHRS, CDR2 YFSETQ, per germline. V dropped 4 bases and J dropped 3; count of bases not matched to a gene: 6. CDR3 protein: CASSGGQGAVGNTIYF. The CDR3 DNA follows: TGCGCCAGCAGCGGAGGACAGGGGGCCGTTGGAAACACCATATATTTT.

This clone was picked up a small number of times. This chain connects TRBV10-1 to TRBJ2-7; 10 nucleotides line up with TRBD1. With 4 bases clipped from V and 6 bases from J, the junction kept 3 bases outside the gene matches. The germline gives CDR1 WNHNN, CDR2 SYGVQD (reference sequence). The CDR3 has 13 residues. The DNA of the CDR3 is TGCGCCAGCAGTGCGGGACAGGGGCCCGAGCAGTACTTC. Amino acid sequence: CASSAGQGPEQYF.

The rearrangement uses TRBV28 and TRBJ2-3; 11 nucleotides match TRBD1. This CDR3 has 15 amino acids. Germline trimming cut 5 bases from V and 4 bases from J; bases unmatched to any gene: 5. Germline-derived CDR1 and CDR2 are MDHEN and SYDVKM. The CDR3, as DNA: TGTGCCAGCAGTGTTCCGGGACAGGGGGCAGATACGCAGTATTTT. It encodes CASSVPGQGADTQYF.

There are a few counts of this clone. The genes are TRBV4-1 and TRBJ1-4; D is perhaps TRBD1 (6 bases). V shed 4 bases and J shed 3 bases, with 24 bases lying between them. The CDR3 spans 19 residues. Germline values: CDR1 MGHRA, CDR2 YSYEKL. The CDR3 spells CASSLPGGRLRRSNEKLFF. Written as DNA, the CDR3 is TGCGCCAGCAGCCTCCCGGGGGGCCGTCTCAGGCGATCTAATGAAAAACTGTTTTTT.